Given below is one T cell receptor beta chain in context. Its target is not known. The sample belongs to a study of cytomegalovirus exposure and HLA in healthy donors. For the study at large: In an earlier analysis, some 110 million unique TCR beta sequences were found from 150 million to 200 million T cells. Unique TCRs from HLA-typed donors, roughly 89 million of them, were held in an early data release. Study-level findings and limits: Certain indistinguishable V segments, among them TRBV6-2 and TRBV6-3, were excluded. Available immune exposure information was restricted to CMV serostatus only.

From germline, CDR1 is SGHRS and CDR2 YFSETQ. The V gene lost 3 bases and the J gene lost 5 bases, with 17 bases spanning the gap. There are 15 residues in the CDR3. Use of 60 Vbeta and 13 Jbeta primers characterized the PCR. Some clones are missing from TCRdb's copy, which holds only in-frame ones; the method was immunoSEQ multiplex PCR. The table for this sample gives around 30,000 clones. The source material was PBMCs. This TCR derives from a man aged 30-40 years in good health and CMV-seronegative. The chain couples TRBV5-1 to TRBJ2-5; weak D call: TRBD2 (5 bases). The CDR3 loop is CASSWPSEGGETQYF. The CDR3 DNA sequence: TGCGCCAGCAGCTGGCCGAGTGAGGGTGGCGAGACCCAGTACTTC.